This T cell receptor beta chain stems from a study of cytomegalovirus exposure and HLA in healthy donors. Primers: 60 Vbeta forward and 13 Jbeta reverse. Repertoires were generated with immunoSEQ multiplex PCR, while TCRdb's copy carries only in-frame clones and drops some. The profile shows over 100,000 clones, roughly 70% of them singletons. Sampled while nominally healthy, donors likely had unrecorded immune exposures. V lost 5 bases and J lost 6; bases outside the gene matches: 2. Per the germline V gene, CDR1 is MGHDK and CDR2 is SYGVNS. The CDR3 loop spans 12 amino acids. Sequencing used PBMCs. The genes are TRBV25-1 and TRBJ2-7; the match to TRBD1 covers 9 bases. The receptor's source is a woman aged 30 to 39 in good health and CMV-seronegative. DNA for the CDR3: TGTGCCAGCAGTTGGACAGGGGCCGAGCAGTACTTC. This encodes CASSWTGAEQYF.